The T cell receptor (beta chain) under discussion was sequenced for a study of blood T cell repertoires in COVID-19. The V end lost 7 bases, the J end lost 1 base, and 7 bases lay between the germline ends. The CDR3 spans 11 residues. Germline V CDR1 and CDR2: DFQATT, SNEGSKA (reference sequence). Clones were read by immunoSEQ multiplex PCR, and TCRdb kept only the in-frame ones, dropping some. The profile shows approximately 220,000 clones, 75% to 90% of them singletons. All enrollees were about 18 to 89 years old and from 25 or so US areas. This TCR was recovered from a woman in her late teens or twenties in a cohort exposed to, infected with or recovered from COVID-19 (not recorded which). Sample: PBMCs or T cells enriched from blood (not recorded which). The chain couples TRBV20-1 to TRBJ1-1; D is ambiguous. CDR3 amino acids: CSDQKNTEAFF. The CDR3 DNA follows: TGCAGTGATCAGAAGAACACTGAAGCTTTCTTT.